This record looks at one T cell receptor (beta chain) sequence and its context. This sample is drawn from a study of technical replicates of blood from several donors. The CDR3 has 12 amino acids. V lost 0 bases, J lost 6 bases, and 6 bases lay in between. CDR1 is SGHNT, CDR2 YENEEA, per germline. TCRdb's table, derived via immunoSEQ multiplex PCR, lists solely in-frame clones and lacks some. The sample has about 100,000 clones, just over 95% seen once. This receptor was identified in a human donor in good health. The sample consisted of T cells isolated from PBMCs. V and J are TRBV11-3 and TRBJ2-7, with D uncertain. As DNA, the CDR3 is TGTGCCAGCAGCTTAGAGAGTTTCGAGCAGTACTTC. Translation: CASSLESFEQYF.